The clone carrying this T cell receptor (beta chain) has a handful of counts. Its antigen is unidentified. The authors ran a second PCR of about 6 to 11 cycles using a sample-barcoded 5' primer and a J-beta primer mix. TCRdb re-analysed the 5' RACE reads in MiXCR, keeping a single row per CDR3 protein. This sample has over 500,000 distinct CDR3 sequences, with 25% to 35% found just once. This sample is drawn from a study of blood T cells in healthy people across ages. Overall study findings and caveats: As age increased, TCR beta diversity per million T cells fell in a roughly linear fashion.

The sample also formed part of further work on T cells of mothers and their children. That investigation notes: Three healthy Caucasian mothers, along with their six children, served as the donors. For the second PCR, the M1S primer put in sample barcodes and 2-4 random nucleotides. Within related and unrelated pairs, thymic selection shapes TCR recombination output in a similar way.

Sample: blood. The receptor was derived from a boy aged 2 to 9 in good health.

CDR3 sequence reads: CASSEGTGGYEQYF. The CDR3 DNA reads as TGCGCCAGCAGCGAGGGTACAGGGGGCTACGAGCAGTACTTC. J is TRBJ2-7 and V is TRBV5-1; 8 positions agree with TRBD1. CDR3 size: 14 residues. With V trimmed by 4 bases and J by 3 bases, 6 bases remained unmatched. Looked up from germline, CDR1 is SGHRS and CDR2 is YFSETQ.